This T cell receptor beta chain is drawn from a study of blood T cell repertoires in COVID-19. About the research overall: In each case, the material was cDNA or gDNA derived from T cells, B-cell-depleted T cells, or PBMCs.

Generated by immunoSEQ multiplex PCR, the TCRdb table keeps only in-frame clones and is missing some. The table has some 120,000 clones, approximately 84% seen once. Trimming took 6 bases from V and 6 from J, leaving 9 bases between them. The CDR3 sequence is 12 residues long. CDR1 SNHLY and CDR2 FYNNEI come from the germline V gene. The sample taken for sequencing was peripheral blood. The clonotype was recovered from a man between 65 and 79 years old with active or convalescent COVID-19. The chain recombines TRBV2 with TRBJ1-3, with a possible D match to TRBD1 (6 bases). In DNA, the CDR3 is TGTGCCAGCAGCGCAGGGGCAAACACCATATATTTT. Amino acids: CASSAGANTIYF.